The 25 T cell receptor beta chains listed next were all sequenced from one sample in a study of T-cell memory formation after mild COVID-19. TCRdb recomputed calls from the 5' RACE reads with MiXCR, one row per CDR3 protein. The sample gives roughly 580,000 distinct CDR3 sequences, roughly 17% of which show up once; more than 10% is in the top ten. The sequenced material came from PBMCs or a T cell subset sorted from them (not recorded which). These receptors originate from an adult woman who had mild COVID-19 (a few samples of this study predate the infection). Cell type and time point are not known.

The sample holds a few counts of this clonotype. This chain connects TRBV2 to TRBJ2-1; 10 positions agree with TRBD1. This CDR3 is built from 15 residues. Per germline, CDR1 SNHLY and CDR2 FYNNEI. The ends lost 7 bases at V and 1 base at J; junction bases unmatched: 4. The CDR3 DNA reads TGTGCCAGCACCCGGACAGGGGGTTCCTACAATGAGCAGTTCTTC. It yields the protein CASTRTGGSYNEQFF.

This clonotype occurred many times. This chain links TRBV5-1 with TRBJ1-3; the D is unclear. The germline gives CDR1 SGHRS, CDR2 YFSETQ. The CDR3 length is 16 residues. Trimming shortened V by 0 bases and J by 0 bases, and 10 bases separated the two germline ends. CDR3 bases: TGCGCCAGCAGCTTGGAAGGGCAGAGCTCTGGAAACACCATATATTTT. Amino acid sequence: CASSLEGQSSGNTIYF. Supplemented by reference TRBV5-1 and TRBJ1-3, the full variable domain reads KAGVTQTPRYLIKTRGQQVTLSCSPISGHRSVSWYQQTPGQGLQFLFEYFSETQRNKGNFPGRFSGRQFSNSRSEMNVSTLELGDSALYLCASSLEGQSSGNTIYFGEGSWLTVV.

The sample holds a few counts of this clonotype. The chain carries TRBV7-2 and TRBJ2-7, with 8 nucleotides matching TRBD1. This CDR3 region has 16 residues. The J segment lost 7 bases and the V segment lost 5 bases, leaving 16 bases of the junction unmatched. Germline V gene sequence: CDR1 SGHTA, CDR2 FQGNSA. The CDR3 DNA follows: TGTGCCAGCAGCCGACGGACAGGGCTGGGATCGGAAGAGCAGTACTTC. The encoded protein is CASSRRTGLGSEEQYF.

The J gene is TRBJ2-1, the V gene TRBV9; D possibly corresponds to TRBD1 (5 bases). Germline V gene data show CDR1 as SGDLS and CDR2 as YYNGEE. The CDR3 consists of 13 residues. V lost 0 bases and J lost 9, with 10 bases in between. CDR3 coding DNA: TGTGCCAGCAGCGTAGTTACAGGACGTGAGCAGTTCTTC. It codes for CASSVVTGREQFF. Looking up the rest from reference TRBV9 and TRBJ2-1 gives the full variable domain: DSGVTQTPKHLITATGQRVTLRCSPRSGDLSVYWYQQSLDQGLQFLIQYYNGEERAKGNILERFSAQQFPDLHSELNLSSLELGDSALYFCASSVVTGREQFFGPGTRLTVL.

In this sample, this clonotype turned up a few times. This sequence joins TRBV18 and TRBJ1-1; D is undetermined. V dropped 4 bases and J dropped 4 bases, with 13 bases sitting between them. Germline V gene lookup returns CDR1 KGHSH and CDR2 LQKENI. This CDR3 contains 14 residues. CDR3 DNA sequence: TGTGCCAGCTCACGGACCTCCCCGGCCACTGAAGCTTTCTTT. Residues: CASSRTSPATEAFF.

The chain joins TRBV6-6 to TRBJ1-1; TRBD1 aligns across 8 bases. V lost 5 bases, J lost 9 bases, and 11 bases stayed unmatched. The CDR3 is 14 amino acids. From germline, CDR1 is MNHNY and CDR2 SVGAGI (reference sequence). The CDR3 DNA is TGTGCCAGCAGTCAAAGGACAGGGTCCTTGCAAGCTTTCTTT. Translation gives CASSQRTGSLQAFF.

The rearrangement uses TRBV7-6 and TRBJ2-7; TRBD2 is a possible D gene (7 bases). This CDR3 is built from 15 residues. V lost 5 bases and J lost 0, with 14 bases in between. Germline V gives CDR1 SGHVS, CDR2 FNYEAQ. CDR3 amino acids: CASSGGGGISYEQYF. CDR3 sequence (DNA): TGTGCCAGCAGCGGCGGGGGCGGGATCTCCTACGAGCAGTACTTC.

Many counts were recorded for this clonotype. The chain's CDR3 is CASSLSTGRNTGELFF. For the CDR3, the DNA is TGCGCCAGCAGCTTGTCGACAGGGAGAAACACCGGGGAGCTGTTTTTT. The gene calls are TRBV5-1 and TRBJ2-2; 7 bases line up with TRBD1. The germline CDR1 and CDR2 sequences are SGHRS and YFSETQ. Trimming at V came to 1 base and at J to 2 bases, leaving 5 bases not matched to a gene. CDR3 length: 16 residues.

This clonotype was seen a handful of times. This rearrangement joins TRBV7-3 to TRBJ1-3; maybe TRBD1 (5 bases). The CDR3 is 17 amino acids. Germline V gene lookup returns CDR1 SGHTA and CDR2 FQGTGA. Trimming shortened V by 0 bases and J by 3 bases, and 15 bases separated the two germline ends. The CDR3 coding sequence is TGTGCCAGCAGCTTAACCCGGGGAGGGGAGAGTGGAAACACCATATATTTT. The encoded protein is CASSLTRGGESGNTIYF.

The gene calls are TRBV12-3 or TRBV12-4 and TRBJ1-2; no clear D. V was cut by 1 base and J by 3 bases, with 9 bases left in between. This CDR3 contains 14 residues. The CDR3, as DNA: TGTGCCAGCAGTTTAGGGCCCTTTCACTATGGCTACACCTTC. Its translation is CASSLGPFHYGYTF.

This clonotype was detected a few times. The rearrangement joins TRBV7-9 to TRBJ2-3; 9 bases map to TRBD2. V lost 6 bases, J lost 4 bases, and 8 bases stayed unmatched. The CDR3 spans 15 residues. Germline lookup yields CDR1 SEHNR and CDR2 FQNEAQ (reference sequence). The CDR3 DNA reads as TGTGCCAGCAGTCCAAGTTGGACTAGCGCAGATACGCAGTATTTT. It translates to CASSPSWTSADTQYF.

This clonotype has a handful of counts. For the CDR3, the DNA is TGCGCCAGCAGCCAAGAGCAGGGAGGAACCTATGGCTACACCTTC. This translates into CASSQEQGGTYGYTF. The rearrangement uses TRBV4-1 and TRBJ1-2, with D possibly matching TRBD1 (5 bases). The CDR3 totals 15 residues. The V end was cut by 0 bases, the J end by 4 bases, with 12 bases between. The V gene's germline CDR1 is MGHRA and CDR2 YSYEKL.

This chain links TRBV5-1 with TRBJ2-5; D gene ambiguous. The CDR3 has 15 residues. V lost 0 bases, J lost 5 bases, and 14 bases lay in between. In germline, CDR1 is SGHRS, CDR2 YFSETQ. CDR3 protein: CASSLVPRPWETQYF. CDR3 sequence (DNA): TGCGCCAGCAGCTTGGTACCTCGGCCGTGGGAGACCCAGTACTTC.

A few counts support this clonotype. This chain links TRBV25-1 with TRBJ1-2; 7 bases map to TRBD1. CDR3 length: 14 residues. V was pared by 2 bases and J by 5 bases, with 5 bases of the junction left unmatched. Germline values: CDR1 MGHDK, CDR2 SYGVNS. The CDR3 bases are TGTGCCAGCAGTGAAAGGGGCAGGGGGTATGGCTACACCTTC. Protein product: CASSERGRGYGYTF.

This clonotype was counted many times. CDR3 nucleotide sequence: TGCGCCAGCAGCCCCGGGACAGGGGATCAGCCCCAGCATTTT. This codes for CASSPGTGDQPQHF. The rearrangement uses TRBV5-1 and TRBJ1-5, with 10 bases aligning to TRBD1. Trimming cost V 4 bases and J 5 bases; bases outside gene matches: 3. Per germline, CDR1 SGHRS and CDR2 YFSETQ. This CDR3 region has 14 residues.

The chain recombines TRBV12-3 or TRBV12-4 with TRBJ2-3; 12 bases fit TRBD2. V lost 1 base to trimming and J lost 6 bases; unmatched junction nucleotides: 2. The CDR3 has 15 residues. Here the CDR3 DNA reads TGTGCCAGCAGTTTAGTGCTAGCGGGAGGGGATACGCAGTATTTT. This encodes CASSLVLAGGDTQYF.

This clonotype has a handful of counts. This chain links TRBV20-1 with TRBJ1-2, with D unresolved. Trimming left V 0 bases short and J 7 bases short, with 18 bases between. Germline V gives CDR1 DFQATT, CDR2 SNEGSKA (reference sequence). The CDR3 totals 15 residues. The CDR3 here is CSARERPKGLGGYTF. The DNA of the CDR3 is TGCAGTGCTAGAGAGAGGCCGAAGGGCTTGGGTGGCTACACCTTC.

This clonotype was counted at least ten times. The genes are TRBV9 and TRBJ2-3; D uncertain. Per the germline V gene, CDR1 is SGDLS and CDR2 is YYNGEE. Between the trimmed V and J ends, which lost 0 bases and 7 bases, there was a span of 18 bases. This CDR3 spans 16 amino acids. The CDR3 here is CASSVDAVQPEHTQYF. The DNA for the CDR3 is TGTGCCAGCAGCGTAGACGCAGTCCAACCGGAGCATACGCAGTATTTT.

This clonotype was seen many times. The chain employs TRBV6-5 and TRBJ2-1; 15 positions agree with TRBD2. Germline CDR1 MNHEY, CDR2 SVGAGI. This CDR3 spans 16 amino acids. Unmatched junction bases numbered 2, after V lost 6 bases and J lost 2 bases. The CDR3 region is CASSRTSGRAYNEQFF. The DNA for the CDR3 is TGTGCCAGCAGCCGGACTAGCGGGAGGGCCTACAATGAGCAGTTCTTC.

This chain connects TRBV10-3 to TRBJ1-5; no clear D gene. Looked up from germline, CDR1 is ENHRY and CDR2 is SYGVKD. CDR3 size: 12 residues. With 6 bases removed from V and 5 bases from J, the gap between germline ends came to 8 bases. CDR3 sequence: CAIREEYQPQHF. The CDR3 coding sequence is TGTGCCATCAGGGAGGAGTATCAGCCCCAGCATTTT.

This clonotype occurred many times. V and J are TRBV7-9 and TRBJ2-5; D is perhaps TRBD1 (6 bases). The CDR3 runs 15 residues. V lost 0 bases, J lost 2 bases, and 10 bases lay in between. The germline CDR1 and CDR2 sequences are SEHNR and FQNEAQ (reference sequence). CDR3 DNA sequence: TGTGCCAGCAGCTTAGCTACAGGGTTTCAAGAGACCCAGTACTTC. Protein: CASSLATGFQETQYF. Full variable domain (missing parts from reference TRBV7-9 and TRBJ2-5): DTGVSQNPRHKITKRGQNVTFRCDPISEHNRLYWYRQTLGQGPEFLTYFQNEAQLEKSRLLSDRFSAERPKGSFSTLEIQRTEQGDSAMYLCASSLATGFQETQYFGPGTRLLVL.

This clonotype was observed a handful of times. The chain has TRBV2 and TRBJ2-7, with 8 positions matching TRBD1. This CDR3 is 14 amino acids long. Germline CDR1 reads SNHLY; CDR2 reads FYNNEI. Trimming cost V 2 bases and J 2 bases; bases outside gene matches: 2. CDR3 coding DNA: TGTGCCAGCAGTGAACAGGGGGCTACCTACGAGCAGTACTTC. It specifies CASSEQGATYEQYF.

This clonotype was seen more than once but under ten times. The chain recombines TRBV5-1 with TRBJ2-1; 8 nucleotides line up with TRBD2. Germline assignment: CDR1 SGHRS and CDR2 YFSETQ. This CDR3 comprises 15 residues. The V and J ends lost 1 base and 4 bases, in that order; junction bases with no gene match: 4. For the CDR3, the DNA is TGCGCCAGCAGCTTGAACGGGGGGGCATACAATGAGCAGTTCTTC. It is translated as CASSLNGGAYNEQFF. Full variable domain (outside the CDR3, taken from reference TRBV5-1 and TRBJ2-1): KAGVTQTPRYLIKTRGQQVTLSCSPISGHRSVSWYQQTPGQGLQFLFEYFSETQRNKGNFPGRFSGRQFSNSRSEMNVSTLELGDSALYLCASSLNGGAYNEQFFGPGTRLTVL.

The rearrangement joins TRBV6-2 or TRBV6-3 to TRBJ1-5; D gene ambiguous. There are 16 residues in the CDR3. Germline-derived CDR1 and CDR2 are MNHEY and SVGEGT. Trimming took 5 bases from V and 0 from J, leaving 14 bases between them. CDR3 amino acids: CASSADLLHSNQPQHF. CDR3 in DNA: TGTGCCAGCAGTGCCGACCTCCTCCATAGCAATCAGCCCCAGCATTTT.

The chain has TRBV20-1 and TRBJ2-1; a weak D match, TRBD1 (5 bases). CDR1 DFQATT and CDR2 SNEGSKA come from the germline V gene (reference sequence). Trimming stripped 0 bases from V and 2 bases from J, with 8 bases between. This CDR3 spans 14 amino acids. In DNA, the CDR3 is TGCAGTGCTAGAGATGTACAGGCCTACAATGAGCAGTTCTTC. It translates to CSARDVQAYNEQFF.